Listed below are T cell receptor beta chains from one sample, sequenced in a study of T cells in Graves' hyperthyroidism and ophthalmopathy. TCRdb fed the multiplex PCR reads into MiXCR, producing one record per CDR3 protein. This table has approximately 150,000 distinct CDR3 sequences, 8% to 9.5% appearing once. The sequencing sample was made of blood. The source is a woman younger than 35 with Graves' hyperthyroidism that later progressed to Graves' ophthalmopathy. Both conserved end residues are part of each CDR3. D genes are given only for firm matches. Part of the rows lack a size; the others show once, few, many or a class for expanded clones.

DNA	CDR3	J	size	D	V
TGTGCCAGCAGCTTACGCCGAATAGAGACCCAGTACTTC	CASSLRRIETQYF	TRBJ2-5	many	.	TRBV7-6
TGTGCCAGCAGCCCGGACATTTCCTACGAGCAGTACTTC	CASSPDISYEQYF	TRBJ2-7	many	.	TRBV6-1
TGTGCCAGCAGCTTAGGTCGGTTAAATGAGCAGTTCTTC	CASSLGRLNEQFF	TRBJ2-1	.	.	TRBV11-3
TGTGCCAGCAGTTTATGGGCAGCGAACAATCAGCCCCAGCATTTT	CASSLWAANNQPQHF	TRBJ1-5	many	.	TRBV27
TGTGCCAGCAGCTTAAAAGGGGGGGACACAGATACGCAGTATTTT	CASSLKGGDTDTQYF	TRBJ2-3	.	.	TRBV7-3
TGTGCCTGGGGAAGACAGGCAAATCAGCCCCAGCATTTT	CAWGRQANQPQHF	TRBJ1-5	.	.	TRBV30
TGTGCCAGCAGTGAAAGACCGGGACAGCTGAACACTGAAGCTTTCTTT	CASSERPGQLNTEAFF	TRBJ1-1	many	TRBD1	TRBV9
TGTGCCAGCAGTCGCGGAGGGAAAGAAAAACTGTTTTTT	CASSRGGKEKLFF	TRBJ1-4	many	.	TRBV11-2
TGTGCCAGCATGTTGAGCGGGGGGGCGGTGAGGGAGACCCAGTACTTC	CASMLSGGAVRETQYF	TRBJ2-5	many	TRBD2	TRBV2
TGTGCCAGTAGTGCAGGGATGAACTATGGCTACACCTTC	CASSAGMNYGYTF	TRBJ1-2	.	.	TRBV19
TGTGCCAGCAGTTCCCGCGGGGTTAGCACAGATACGCAGTATTTT	CASSSRGVSTDTQYF	TRBJ2-3	many	.	TRBV12-3/TRBV12-4
TGTGCCAGCAGCTTAGAAGGCGGGGCAGGGGGATTACACACCGGGGAGCTGTTTTTT	CASSLEGGAGGLHTGELFF	TRBJ2-2	many	.	TRBV11-3
TGCGCCAGCAGCTTGTACAGTATTGGGCTAGCGGGAGCGGGCACCGGGGAGCTGTTTTTT	CASSLYSIGLAGAGTGELFF	TRBJ2-2	few	TRBD2	TRBV5-1
TGTGCCAGCACGTCTCAAGAGATCCAGTACTTC	CASTSQEIQYF	TRBJ2-5	few	.	TRBV28
TGTGCCAGCAGCCCACAGGGTACGAACACTGAAGCTTTCTTT	CASSPQGTNTEAFF	TRBJ1-1	many	.	TRBV7-9
TGTGCCAGCAGTCCGAGAGCGGGAGAAGCAGATACGCAGTATTTT	CASSPRAGEADTQYF	TRBJ2-3	.	TRBD2	TRBV7-9
TGTGCCACCAGCAATTTGCGGGGGGGAGGAGATACGCAGTATTTT	CATSNLRGGGDTQYF	TRBJ2-3	many	TRBD2	TRBV15
TGTGCCAGCAGCTTATTAGGACGCGGACCTGGCTACACCTTC	CASSLLGRGPGYTF	TRBJ1-2	many	.	TRBV7-9
TGTGCCAGCACCAAAAACCCCAATTGGGACACTGAAGCTTTCTTT	CASTKNPNWDTEAFF	TRBJ1-1	many	.	TRBV12-3/TRBV12-4
TGTGCCACCTCTAGCGAATACGAGCAGTACTTC	CATSSEYEQYF	TRBJ2-7	many	.	TRBV10-3
TGTGCCAGTAGTATAGTCCCCCCTTACCATGGCTACACCTTC	CASSIVPPYHGYTF	TRBJ1-2	few	.	TRBV19
TGTGCCAGCAGTTCCATCTCTACCTTCTACTATGGCTACACCTTC	CASSSISTFYYGYTF	TRBJ1-2	many	.	TRBV6-2/TRBV6-3
TGTGCCAGCAGCCTCCGGGACGTACTCTACAATGAGCAGTTCTTC	CASSLRDVLYNEQFF	TRBJ2-1	many	.	TRBV7-8
TGTGCCAGCAGTTTATTAGACGGGAGGGCATACGAGCAGTACTTC	CASSLLDGRAYEQYF	TRBJ2-7	many	TRBD2	TRBV28
TGTGCCAGCAGGCCCGGGTCAGGGCGTAGTCACGAGCAGTACTTC	CASRPGSGRSHEQYF	TRBJ2-7	few	.	TRBV6-1
TGCAGTGCTCCCCGACTAGCGGGGGGCCTGTACCAAGAGACCCAGTACTTC	CSAPRLAGGLYQETQYF	TRBJ2-5	.	TRBD2	TRBV20-1
TGTGCCAGCAGCGAAACAGGACTCGAAGAATTCTATGGCTACACCTTC	CASSETGLEEFYGYTF	TRBJ1-2	many	.	TRBV7-8
TGTGCCAGCAGCCAAGGACACAACACCGGGGAGCTGTTTTTT	CASSQGHNTGELFF	TRBJ2-2	.	.	TRBV3-1
TGTGCCAGCAGTTCGTCCCGGGACAGGGGGCGAACACTGAAAGCTTTCTTT	CASSSSRDRGRTLKAFF	TRBJ1-1	.	TRBD1	TRBV7-3